This TCR beta chain is drawn from a study of human T cells and chemical hapten exposure. Study-level background: Patients' scalps got diphenylcyclopropenone weekly throughout the approximately 23-week study.

This clonotype was seen a handful of times. The V gene lost 6 bases and the J gene lost 0 bases, with 18 bases spanning the gap. Germline V gives CDR1 MNHEY, CDR2 SVGEGT. The CDR3 runs to 16 residues. Time point reported: patch test 1, 2 weeks after DPC sensitization. Treatment in this sample: therapeutic diphenylcyclopropenone sensitization with weekly scalp DPC. One entry per CDR3 protein results from TCRdb running MiXCR on the RACE reads. The repertoire holds around 380,000 distinct CDR3 sequences, around 5% seen once, with approximately 2.5% in the top ten. The sample in question was whole blood, obtained in connection with sensitization to the hapten diphenylcyclopropenone (DPC). This receptor was taken from a woman between 45 and 65 years old with alopecia areata. Some clones in this sample may be carry-over from other donors' samples. The rearrangement uses TRBV6-2 or TRBV6-3 and TRBJ2-7; D is perhaps TRBD2 (6 bases). CDR3 protein: CASRVISGQSSYEQYF. The DNA of the CDR3 is TGTGCCAGCAGAGTAATAAGCGGGCAGAGCTCCTACGAGCAGTACTTC.